This note documents a single T cell receptor beta chain sequence. Its antigen is currently not known. No much larger clone is present one base from it, and per-base qualities are unavailable. The library relied on the immunoSEQ multiplex PCR assay. TCRdb holds this immuneACCESS table with in-frame rearrangements only. Some clones are missing; in checked studies, unresolved V genes explain under half, and the rest has no known cause. This sample lists about 1,400 clones; 86% were detected once. Clones ranked in the top ten supply 5.5% to 7% of the sample. Because repertoires were sampled repeatedly during chemoradiotherapy, clonal expansion in the tumor microenvironment could be followed. This entry belongs to a study of chemoradiotherapy in HPV16-positive cancers (dated by TCRdb to between 2021 and 2024). In the study overall: Candidate HPV-specific T-cell clones and common TCR motifs were defined through functional T-cell assays on cells from two HPV16-positive patients. The study asked whether T-cell immunity against the HPV oncoproteins E6 and E7 changes during chemoradiotherapy and whether it affects survival. The candidate HPV-specific TCRs and motifs were subsequently tracked in TCR repertoires obtained from fewer than 95 patients with HPV-related cancers. Study-level results and caveats: Expansion of candidate HPV-specific clones and E7-related TCR motifs was observed in the tumor microenvironment during treatment, whereas no such expansion was observed for non-HPV-specific T cells. Improved recurrence-free survival in HPV16-positive patients was associated with expansion of HPV-responsive T cells during chemoradiotherapy. The functional definition of HPV-specific T cells came from only a couple of HPV16-positive patients, and the survival association was reported for HPV16-positive patients.

The germline ends are 13 bases apart after V is trimmed by 2 bases and J by 2 bases. CDR1 SGHRS and CDR2 YFSETQ were looked up in the germline V gene. The CDR3 measures 16 amino acids from cysteine to phenylalanine. This entry keeps only the CDR3 DNA: 48 bases, framed from base 1. The receptor's source is a human donor with HPV-associated anogenital cancer. The sequence joins TRBV5-1 to TRBJ2-2; the D gene could be TRBD1 or TRBD2, each one agreeing over 5 bases. This specimen consisted of tumor tissue, obtained from a patient who underwent chemoradiotherapy. The DNA sequence is given as TGCGCCAGCAGCTTTAGGGACCCTAGAAACACCGGGGAGCTGTTTTTT. Its amino acids are CASSFRDPRNTGELFF.